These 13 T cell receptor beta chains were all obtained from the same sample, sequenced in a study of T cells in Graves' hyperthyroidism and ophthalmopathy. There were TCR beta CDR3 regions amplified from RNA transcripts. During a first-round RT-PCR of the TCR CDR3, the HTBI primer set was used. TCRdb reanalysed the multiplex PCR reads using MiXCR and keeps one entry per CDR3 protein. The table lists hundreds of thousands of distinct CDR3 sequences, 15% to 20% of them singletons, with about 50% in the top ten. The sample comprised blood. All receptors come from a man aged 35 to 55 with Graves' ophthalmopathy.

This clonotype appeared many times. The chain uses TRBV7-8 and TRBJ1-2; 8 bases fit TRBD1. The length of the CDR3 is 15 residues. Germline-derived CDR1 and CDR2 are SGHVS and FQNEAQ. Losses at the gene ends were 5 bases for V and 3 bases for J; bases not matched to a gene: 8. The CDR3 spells CASSVRTGRDYGYTF. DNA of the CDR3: TGTGCCAGCAGCGTTCGGACAGGGAGGGACTATGGCTACACCTTC. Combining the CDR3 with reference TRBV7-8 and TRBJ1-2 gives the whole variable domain GAGVSQSPRYKVAKRGQDVALRCDPISGHVSLFWYQQALGQGPEFLTYFQNEAQLDKSGLPSDRFFAERPEGSVSTLKIQRTQQEDSAVYLCASSVRTGRDYGYTFGSGTRLTVV.

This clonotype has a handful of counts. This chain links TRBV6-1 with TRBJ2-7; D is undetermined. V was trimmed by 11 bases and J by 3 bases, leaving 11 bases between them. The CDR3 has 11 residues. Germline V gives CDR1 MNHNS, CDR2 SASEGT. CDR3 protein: CAGKLNYEQYF. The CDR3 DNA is TGTGCCGGCAAACTGAACTACGAGCAGTACTTC.

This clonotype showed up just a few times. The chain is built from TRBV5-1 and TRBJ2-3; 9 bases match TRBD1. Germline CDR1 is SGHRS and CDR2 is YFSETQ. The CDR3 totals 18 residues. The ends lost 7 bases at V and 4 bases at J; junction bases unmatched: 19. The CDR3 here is CASGGHRGLNPGSDTQYF. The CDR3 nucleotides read TGCGCCAGCGGGGGGCACAGGGGGCTAAACCCCGGATCAGATACGCAGTATTTT.

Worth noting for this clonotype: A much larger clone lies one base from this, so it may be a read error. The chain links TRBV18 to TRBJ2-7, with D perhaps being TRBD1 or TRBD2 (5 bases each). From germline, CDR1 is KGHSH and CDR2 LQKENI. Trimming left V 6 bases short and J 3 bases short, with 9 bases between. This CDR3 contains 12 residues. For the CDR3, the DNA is TGTGCCAGCTCCAGGGACGTCTACGAGCAGTACTTC. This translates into CASSRDVYEQYF.

Here the CDR3 reads CASSAGASSEQFF. The CDR3 DNA reads as TGTGCCAGCAGCGCTGGGGCTAGCAGTGAGCAGTTCTTC. The rearrangement links TRBV9 to TRBJ2-1; D is tentatively TRBD1 or TRBD2 (5 bases each). Germline loops: CDR1 SGDLS, CDR2 YYNGEE. V lost 3 bases and J lost 9, with 13 bases in between. The CDR3 sequence is 13 residues long.

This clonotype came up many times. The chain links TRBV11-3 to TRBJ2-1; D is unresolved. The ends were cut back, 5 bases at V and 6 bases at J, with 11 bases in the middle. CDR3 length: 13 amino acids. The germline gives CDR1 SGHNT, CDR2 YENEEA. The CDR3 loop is CASSPRRTNEQFF. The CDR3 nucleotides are TGTGCCAGCAGCCCGAGACGTACCAATGAGCAGTTCTTC.

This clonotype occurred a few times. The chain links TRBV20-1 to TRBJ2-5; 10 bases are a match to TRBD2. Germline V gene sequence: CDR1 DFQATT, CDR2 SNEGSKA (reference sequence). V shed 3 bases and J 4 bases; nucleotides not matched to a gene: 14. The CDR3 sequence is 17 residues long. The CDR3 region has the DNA TGCAGTGCTAGTCCCTCCTGGACTAGCGGCCTGGGAGAGACCCAGTACTTC. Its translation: CSASPSWTSGLGETQYF.

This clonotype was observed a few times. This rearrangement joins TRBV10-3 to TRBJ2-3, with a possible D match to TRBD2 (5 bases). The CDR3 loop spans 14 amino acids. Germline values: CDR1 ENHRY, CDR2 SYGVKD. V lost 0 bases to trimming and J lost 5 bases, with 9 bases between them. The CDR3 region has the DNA TGTGCCATCAGTGAGTCGAGACGGGGAGATACGCAGTATTTT. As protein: CAISESRRGDTQYF.

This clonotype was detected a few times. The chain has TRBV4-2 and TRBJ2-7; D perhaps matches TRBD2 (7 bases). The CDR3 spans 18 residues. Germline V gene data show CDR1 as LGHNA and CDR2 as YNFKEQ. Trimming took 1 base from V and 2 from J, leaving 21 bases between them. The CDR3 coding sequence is TGTGCCAGCAGCCAAGTAGGGGGGGGCCAGGGCCGGACCTACGAGCAGTACTTC. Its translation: CASSQVGGGQGRTYEQYF.

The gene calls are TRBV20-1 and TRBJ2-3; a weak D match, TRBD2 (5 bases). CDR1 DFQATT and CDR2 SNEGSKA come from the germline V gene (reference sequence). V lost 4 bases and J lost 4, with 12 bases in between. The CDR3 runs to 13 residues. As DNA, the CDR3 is TGCAGTGCTACTCAGGAGGACCCAGATACGCAGTATTTT. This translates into CSATQEDPDTQYF.

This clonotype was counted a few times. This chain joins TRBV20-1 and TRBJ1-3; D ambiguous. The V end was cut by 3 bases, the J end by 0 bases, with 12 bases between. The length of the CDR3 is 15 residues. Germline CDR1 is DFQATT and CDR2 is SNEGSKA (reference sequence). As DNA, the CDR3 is TGCAGTGCTAGGAGTAGGGTTGGCTCTGGAAACACCATATATTTT. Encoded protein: CSARSRVGSGNTIYF.

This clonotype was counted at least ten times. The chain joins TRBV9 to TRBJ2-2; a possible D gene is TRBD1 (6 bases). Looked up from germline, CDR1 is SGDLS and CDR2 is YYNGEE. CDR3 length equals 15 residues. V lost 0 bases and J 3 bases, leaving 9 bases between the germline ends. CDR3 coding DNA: TGTGCCAGCAGCGTAGAGGCAGGGGACACCGGGGAGCTGTTTTTT. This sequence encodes CASSVEAGDTGELFF. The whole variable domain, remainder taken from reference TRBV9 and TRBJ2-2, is DSGVTQTPKHLITATGQRVTLRCSPRSGDLSVYWYQQSLDQGLQFLIQYYNGEERAKGNILERFSAQQFPDLHSELNLSSLELGDSALYFCASSVEAGDTGELFFGEGSRLTVL.

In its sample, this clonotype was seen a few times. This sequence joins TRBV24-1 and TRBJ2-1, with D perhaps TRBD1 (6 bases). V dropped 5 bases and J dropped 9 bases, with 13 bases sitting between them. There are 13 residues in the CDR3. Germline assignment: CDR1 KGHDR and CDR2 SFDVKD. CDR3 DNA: TGTGCCACCAGTGTTGGGGGCCGGGGTGAGCAGTTCTTC. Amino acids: CATSVGGRGEQFF.